These T cell receptor beta chains were read from a single sample in a study of blood T cell repertoires in COVID-19. Method: immunoSEQ multiplex PCR; TCRdb's copy keeps in-frame clones and lacks some. Counted here are about 280,000 clones, roughly nine tenths occurring once; the ten biggest clones make up approximately 5.7%. What was sequenced was PBMCs or T cells enriched from blood (not recorded which). The receptors here all came from a woman between 40 and 50 years old who had recovered from COVID-19. CDR3s include the opening cysteine and the closing phenylalanine or tryptophan. A D gene is named only where the DNA matches it firmly. Clone sizes are given selectively: once, few, many, or a class where the clone is expanded.

clone size,V gene,D gene,J gene,CDR3 protein,CDR3 DNA
.,TRBV6-4,.,TRBJ1-1,CASSEAPNTEAFF,TGTGCCAGCAGTGAGGCTCCGAACACTGAAGCTTTCTTT
.,TRBV2,.,TRBJ2-3,CASSPTRVLGTDTQYF,TGTGCCAGCTCTCCAACGCGTGTTCTGGGCACAGATACGCAGTATTTT
.,TRBV28,.,TRBJ1-4,CASSTREPSEKLFF,TGTGCCAGCAGTACCCGGGAGCCTTCGGAAAAACTGTTTTTT
.,TRBV6-5,.,TRBJ2-5,CASSYFGGRETQYF,TGTGCCAGCAGTTATTTTGGGGGCAGGGAGACCCAGTACTTC
once,TRBV2,.,TRBJ1-3,CASSRILSGNTIYF,TGTGCCAGCAGTCGCATCCTATCTGGAAACACCATATATTTT
.,TRBV27,TRBD2,TRBJ2-1,CASSLALAGVSEQFF,TGTGCCAGCAGTTTAGCCCTAGCGGGAGTGTCTGAGCAGTTCTTC
.,TRBV3-1/TRBV3-2,TRBD1,TRBJ2-1,CASSQVRTGAGGEQFF,TGTGCCAGCAGCCAAGTTCGGACAGGGGCGGGCGGTGAGCAGTTCTTC
.,TRBV3-1/TRBV3-2,TRBD1,TRBJ2-1,CASSQGGQGRYNEQFF,TGTGCCAGCAGCCAAGGGGGACAGGGGAGATACAATGAGCAGTTCTTC
.,TRBV10-3,.,TRBJ1-2,CAISDRQASNYGYTF,TGTGCCATCAGTGACCGACAGGCCTCTAACTATGGCTACACCTTC
.,TRBV2,TRBD2,TRBJ2-7,CASSGAGRAGDEQYF,TGTGCCAGCAGTGGGGCCGGGAGGGCCGGGGACGAGCAGTACTTC
.,TRBV2,.,TRBJ2-3,CATRRDTDTQYF,TGTGCCACGCGGAGAGATACAGATACGCAGTATTTT
.,TRBV25-1,.,TRBJ2-3,CASSETGRDTQYF,TGTGCCAGCAGTGAAACAGGTAGAGATACGCAGTATTTT
.,TRBV9,.,TRBJ2-3,CASSSDPTRSTDTQYF,TGTGCCAGCAGCTCAGACCCGACGCGGAGCACAGATACGCAGTATTTT
once,TRBV20-1,.,TRBJ1-5,CSASGGQDQPQHF,TGCAGTGCTAGTGGGGGGCAGGATCAGCCCCAGCATTTT
.,TRBV5-1,TRBD2,TRBJ2-2,CASSFSGGSTGELFF,TGCGCCAGCAGCTTTAGCGGGGGAAGTACCGGGGAGCTGTTTTTT
few,TRBV6-2/TRBV6-3,TRBD1,TRBJ2-7,CASSSPRGRTYEQYF,TGTGCCAGCAGTTCACCCAGGGGGCGAACCTACGAGCAGTACTTC
once,TRBV18,.,TRBJ1-2,CASSPEGVSYTF,TGTGCCAGCTCACCCGAGGGGGTAAGCTACACCTTC
.,TRBV6-5,.,TRBJ1-2,CASSPDSAIGYTF,TGTGCCAGCAGCCCCGACAGCGCCATAGGCTACACCTTC
.,TRBV6-2/TRBV6-3,.,TRBJ2-1,CASSYGDWRKYNEQFF,TGTGCCAGCAGTTACGGGGACTGGAGAAAATACAATGAGCAGTTCTTC
.,TRBV5-5,TRBD1,TRBJ1-5,CASSPGQGIAYQVHF,TGTGCCAGCAGCCCGGGACAGGGTATCGCGTACCAGGTGCATTTT
.,TRBV11-2,.,TRBJ1-1,CASSRQGPRMNTEAFF,TGTGCCAGCAGTCGCCAGGGGCCCCGAATGAACACTGAAGCTTTCTTT
.,TRBV5-5,TRBD2,TRBJ2-5,CASSHPGLGGETQYF,TGTGCCAGCAGCCATCCGGGACTAGGAGGAGAGACCCAGTACTTC
.,TRBV7-2,TRBD2,TRBJ2-2,CASSLRPVAGALNTGELFF,TGTGCCAGCAGCTTGCGTCCGGTAGCGGGAGCGCTGAACACCGGGGAGCTGTTTTTT
.,TRBV5-5,.,TRBJ2-5,CASSTDSNQETQYF,TGTGCCAGCAGCACCGACAGTAACCAAGAGACCCAGTACTTC
.,TRBV5-8,TRBD2,TRBJ2-7,CASSPRTSGRSYEQYF,TGTGCCAGCAGCCCCCGGACTAGCGGGCGATCCTACGAGCAGTACTTC
.,TRBV4-3,.,TRBJ2-1,CASSQDWPHGGPYNEQFF,TGCGCCAGCAGCCAAGATTGGCCCCACGGAGGACCCTACAATGAGCAGTTCTTC
.,TRBV7-3,TRBD2,TRBJ2-2,CASSRTSGRPGELFF,TGTGCCAGCAGCCGGACTAGCGGGAGACCCGGGGAGCTGTTTTTT
.,TRBV18,TRBD1,TRBJ2-3,CASSPRTGGVTDTQYF,TGTGCCAGCTCACCTAGGACAGGGGGAGTCACAGATACGCAGTATTTT
.,TRBV5-1,TRBD2,TRBJ2-7,CASSRGASGSPPYEQYF,TGCGCCAGCAGCCGGGGGGCTAGCGGGAGCCCCCCCTACGAGCAGTACTTC
.,TRBV27,TRBD1,TRBJ2-5,CASSYQGAGETQYF,TGTGCCAGCAGCTACCAGGGGGCCGGGGAGACCCAGTACTTC
.,TRBV7-8,.,TRBJ1-6,CASSLRAGAGSPLHF,TGTGCCAGCAGCTTACGGGCAGGGGCGGGTTCACCCCTCCACTTT
.,TRBV15,.,TRBJ1-5,CATSREFASWSNQPQHF,TGTGCCACCAGCAGAGAATTTGCCAGTTGGAGCAATCAGCCCCAGCATTTT
.,TRBV11-2,TRBD1,TRBJ1-6,CASSLGGDSPLHF,TGTGCCAGCAGCCTAGGGGGCGATTCACCCCTCCACTTT
.,TRBV6-1,.,TRBJ1-2,CASSEWRGDGYTF,TGTGCCAGCAGTGAGTGGCGGGGAGATGGCTACACCTTC
once,TRBV25-1,.,TRBJ1-2,CASSEGAEGYTF,TGTGCCAGCAGTGAGGGGGCGGAGGGCTACACCTTC
.,TRBV7-3,TRBD2,TRBJ2-5,CASSFIAGVQETQYF,TGTGCCAGCAGCTTCATAGCGGGAGTGCAAGAGACCCAGTACTTC
.,TRBV28,.,TRBJ2-3,CASSFVGATDTQYF,TGTGCCAGCAGTTTCGTGGGGGCAACAGATACGCAGTATTTT
.,TRBV7-3,.,TRBJ1-2,CASSLRQEPPPRSYGYTF,TGTGCCAGCAGCTTAAGGCAGGAACCTCCCCCTCGGTCATATGGCTACACCTTC
.,TRBV11-3,.,TRBJ2-5,CASSLDGEGTQYF,TGTGCCAGCAGCTTAGACGGAGAGGGGACCCAGTACTTC
once,TRBV4-1,.,TRBJ2-1,CASSQDVHRASYNEQFF,TGCGCCAGCAGCCAAGATGTTCACAGGGCCTCCTACAATGAGCAGTTCTTC
.,TRBV9,.,TRBJ1-2,CASSSGANYGYTF,TGTGCCAGCAGCTCGGGTGCTAACTATGGCTACACCTTC
.,TRBV6-5,TRBD1,TRBJ2-2,CASRTTGTGAGELFF,TGTGCCAGCAGAACTACCGGGACAGGGGCCGGGGAGCTGTTTTTT
.,TRBV13,.,TRBJ2-7,CASSLDGPNSYEQYF,TGTGCCAGCAGCTTAGACGGTCCGAACTCATACGAGCAGTACTTC
.,TRBV3-1/TRBV3-2,TRBD2,TRBJ2-1,CASSPTPSGTSGREVEFF,TGTGCCAGCAGCCCCACCCCCTCCGGGACTAGCGGGAGGGAGGTTGAGTTCTTC
.,TRBV11-2,TRBD2,TRBJ2-7,CASSLRLADNSYEQYF,TGTGCCAGCAGCTTGCGACTAGCGGATAACTCCTACGAGCAGTACTTC
.,TRBV3-1/TRBV3-2,.,TRBJ1-1,CASSQVRVNTEAFF,TGTGCCAGCAGCCAAGTTCGGGTGAACACTGAAGCTTTCTTT
.,TRBV27,TRBD1,TRBJ1-1,CASSLDRASTYGTEAFF,TGTGCCAGCAGTTTAGACAGGGCGTCCACATATGGCACTGAAGCTTTCTTT
.,TRBV27,.,TRBJ1-1,CASTAISPWATEAFF,TGTGCCAGCACGGCGATCTCTCCGTGGGCCACTGAAGCTTTCTTT
.,TRBV12-3/TRBV12-4,TRBD2,TRBJ2-5,CASSSDGGGTQYF,TGTGCCAGCAGCTCCGACGGGGGGGGGACCCAGTACTTC
.,TRBV28,.,TRBJ2-7,CASSSGLLEQYF,TGTGCCAGCAGTTCGGGACTCCTCGAGCAGTACTTC
.,TRBV7-2,.,TRBJ2-1,CASSLSGLPSNEQFF,TGTGCCAGCAGCCTTTCTGGACTCCCCTCTAATGAGCAGTTCTTC
.,TRBV9,TRBD2,TRBJ2-3,CASSVEGLAGVDTQYF,TGTGCCAGCAGCGTAGAAGGCCTAGCGGGAGTAGATACGCAGTATTTT